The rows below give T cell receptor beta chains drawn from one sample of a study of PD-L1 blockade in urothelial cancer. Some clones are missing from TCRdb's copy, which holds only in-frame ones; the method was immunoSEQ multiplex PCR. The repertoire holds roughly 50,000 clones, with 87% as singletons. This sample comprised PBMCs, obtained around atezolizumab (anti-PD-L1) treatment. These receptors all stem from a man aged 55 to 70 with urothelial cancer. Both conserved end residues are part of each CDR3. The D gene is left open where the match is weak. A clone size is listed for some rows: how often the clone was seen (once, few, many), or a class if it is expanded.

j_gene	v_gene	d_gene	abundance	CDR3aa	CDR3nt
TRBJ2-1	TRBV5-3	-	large	CARQQVNEQFF	TGTGCCCGACAACAGGTCAATGAGCAGTTCTTC
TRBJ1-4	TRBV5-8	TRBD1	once	CASSLGTGTNEKLFF	TGTGCCAGCAGCTTGGGGACAGGGACTAATGAAAAACTGTTTTTT
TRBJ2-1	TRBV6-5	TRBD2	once	CASSYGAGGAYNEQFF	TGTGCCAGCAGTTATGGGGCGGGGGGCGCTTACAATGAGCAGTTCTTC
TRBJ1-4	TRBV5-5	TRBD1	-	CASSLGTGINEKLFF	TGTGCCAGCAGCCTAGGGACAGGGATTAATGAAAAACTGTTTTTT
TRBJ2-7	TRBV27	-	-	CASRPENIRGEQYF	TGTGCCAGCAGACCCGAGAACATAAGGGGCGAGCAGTACTTC
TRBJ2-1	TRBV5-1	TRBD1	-	CASTSGQGWYNEQFF	TGCGCCAGCACCTCCGGACAGGGGTGGTACAATGAGCAGTTCTTC
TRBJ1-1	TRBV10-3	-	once	CAISVGEVGTEAFF	TGTGCCATCAGTGTAGGGGAGGTTGGGACTGAAGCTTTCTTT
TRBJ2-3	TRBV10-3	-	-	CAIKSLTTDTQYF	TGTGCCATCAAGAGCCTCACCACAGATACGCAGTATTTT
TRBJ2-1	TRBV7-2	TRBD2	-	CASSRTVLLAGGDNEQFF	TGTGCCAGCAGCCGAACGGTCCTCCTAGCGGGGGGCGACAATGAGCAGTTCTTC
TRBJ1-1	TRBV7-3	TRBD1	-	CASSLNAGGNTEAFF	TGTGCCAGCAGCTTAAACGCAGGGGGGAACACTGAAGCTTTCTTT
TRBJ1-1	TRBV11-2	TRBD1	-	CASSLGTTGSEAFF	TGTGCCAGCAGCTTAGGTACGACAGGGTCTGAAGCTTTCTTT
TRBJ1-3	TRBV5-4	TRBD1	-	CASSLEGARGNTIYF	TGTGCCAGCAGCTTGGAGGGGGCGCGGGGAAACACCATATATTTT
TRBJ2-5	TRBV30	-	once	CAWSVSHSQETQYF	TGTGCCTGGAGTGTATCGCACAGCCAAGAGACCCAGTACTTC
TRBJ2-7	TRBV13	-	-	CASSRTGKNEQYF	TGTGCCAGCAGCCGAACAGGGAAGAACGAGCAGTACTTC
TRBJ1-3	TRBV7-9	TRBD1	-	CASSSGQGSAGNTIYF	TGTGCCAGCAGCTCCGGACAGGGTTCGGCTGGAAACACCATATATTTT
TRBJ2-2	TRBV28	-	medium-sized	CASSLLGAATGELFF	TGTGCCAGCAGTCTCCTGGGGGCCGCCACCGGGGAGCTGTTTTTT
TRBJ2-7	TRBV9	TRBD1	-	CASSRQGSTYEQYF	TGTGCCAGCAGCCGACAGGGGTCCACCTACGAGCAGTACTTC
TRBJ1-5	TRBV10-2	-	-	CASSLKLDGGVQPQHF	TGCGCCAGCAGCCTCAAGTTGGACGGAGGGGTTCAGCCCCAGCATTTT
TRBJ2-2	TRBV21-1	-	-	CASSPTGNTGELFF	TGTGCCAGCAGCCCCACAGGGAACACCGGGGAGCTGTTTTTT
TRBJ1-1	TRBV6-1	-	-	CASSGRGVTEAFF	TGTGCCAGCAGTGGACGGGGGGTCACTGAAGCTTTCTTT
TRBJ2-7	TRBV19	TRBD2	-	CASSLSGVSSYEQYF	TGTGCCAGTAGCCTGAGCGGGGTATCCTCCTACGAGCAGTACTTC
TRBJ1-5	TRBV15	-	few	CATSRDRQPQHF	TGTGCCACCAGCAGAGATCGTCAGCCCCAGCATTTT
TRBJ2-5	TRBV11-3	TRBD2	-	CASSVGLAGAQETQYF	TGTGCCAGCAGCGTAGGACTAGCGGGGGCCCAAGAGACCCAGTACTTC
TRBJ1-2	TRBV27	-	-	CASSWGGPNGGYGYTF	TGTGCCAGCAGTTGGGGCGGACCCAACGGGGGCTATGGCTACACCTTC
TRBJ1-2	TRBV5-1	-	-	CASSLNLEGYGYTF	TGCGCCAGCAGCTTGAACCTTGAGGGCTATGGCTACACCTTC
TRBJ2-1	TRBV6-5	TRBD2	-	CASRGTSGNNEQFF	TGTGCCAGCAGGGGGACTAGCGGTAACAATGAGCAGTTCTTC
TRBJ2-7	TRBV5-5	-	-	CASRPRTAGEQYF	TGTGCCAGCAGACCCAGGACAGCCGGGGAGCAGTACTTC
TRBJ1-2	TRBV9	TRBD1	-	CASSATKGTEYTF	TGTGCCAGCAGCGCCACAAAAGGGACAGAATACACCTTC
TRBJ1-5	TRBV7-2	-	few	CASRLDTLSNQPQHF	TGTGCCAGCAGATTGGACACCTTAAGCAATCAGCCCCAGCATTTT
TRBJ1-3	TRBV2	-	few	CASSEIGSGNTIYF	TGTGCCAGCAGTGAGATCGGCTCTGGAAACACCATATATTTT
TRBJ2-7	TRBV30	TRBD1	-	CAWSAPGQGAYEQYF	TGTGCCTGGAGTGCTCCGGGACAGGGGGCTTACGAGCAGTACTTC
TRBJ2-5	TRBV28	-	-	CASSLFEGTQYF	TGTGCCAGCAGTTTGTTTGAGGGGACCCAGTACTTC
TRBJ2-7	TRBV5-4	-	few	CASSLAADYEQYF	TGTGCCAGCAGCTTGGCCGCGGACTACGAGCAGTACTTC
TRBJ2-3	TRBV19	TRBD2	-	CASREAGGGGGTDTQYF	TGTGCCAGTAGAGAAGCGGGGGGGGGCGGAGGGACAGATACGCAGTATTTT
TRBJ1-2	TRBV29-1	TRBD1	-	CSASTGNYGYTF	TGCAGCGCCTCGACAGGGAATTATGGCTACACCTTC
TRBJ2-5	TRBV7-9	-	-	CASSLEQTQYF	TGTGCCAGCAGCTTAGAGCAGACCCAGTACTTC
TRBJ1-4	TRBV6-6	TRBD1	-	CASSSGTGSEKLFF	TGTGCCAGCAGTTCAGGGACAGGTAGTGAAAAACTGTTTTTT
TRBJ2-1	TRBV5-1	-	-	CASSSDSWLYNEQFF	TGCGCCAGCAGCTCGGACAGTTGGCTCTACAATGAGCAGTTCTTC
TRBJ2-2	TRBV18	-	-	CASSPRWGPGELFF	TGTGCCAGCTCACCACGGTGGGGGCCCGGGGAGCTGTTTTTT
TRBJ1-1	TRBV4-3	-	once	CASSQDYDSENTEAFF	TGCGCCAGCAGCCAAGATTATGACAGCGAAAACACTGAAGCTTTCTTT
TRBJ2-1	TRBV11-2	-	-	CASSHVRESYNEQFF	TGTGCCAGCAGCCACGTCCGGGAATCCTACAATGAGCAGTTCTTC
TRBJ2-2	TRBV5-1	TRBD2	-	CASSLEAGLTGELFF	TGCGCCAGCAGCTTGGAAGCGGGGCTCACCGGGGAGCTGTTTTTT